These 16 T cell receptor beta chains were all obtained from the same sample, sequenced in a study of blood T cell repertoires in COVID-19. The method was immunoSEQ multiplex PCR; TCRdb's version includes in-frame clones alone and lacks a portion of them. The data hold under 300,000 clones, with more than 85% observed a single time. The specimen sequenced was peripheral blood. The receptors originated from a woman between 65 and 79 years old with active or convalescent COVID-19.

The chain has TRBV6-5 and TRBJ1-5, with a weak D call TRBD1 (5 bases). Looked up from germline, CDR1 is MNHEY and CDR2 is SVGAGI. Trimming pared 7 bases from V and 7 bases from J, leaving 14 bases between. This CDR3 is 13 amino acids long. Here the CDR3 reads CASTPSRGQPQHF. The DNA for the CDR3 is TGTGCCAGCACCCCTTCGCGGGGGCAGCCCCAGCATTTT.

This clone has a single count. The CDR3: CASTPDSGTQYF. The CDR3 coding sequence is TGTGCCAGCACCCCCGATTCAGGGACCCAGTACTTC. The rearrangement links TRBV6-2 or TRBV6-3 to TRBJ2-5; D not certain. Trimming removed 7 bases from V and 7 bases from J, with 13 bases in between. The CDR3 spans 12 residues. The V gene's germline CDR1 is MNHEY and CDR2 SVGEGT.

V usage is TRBV4-1 and J usage is TRBJ1-2; D is perhaps TRBD1 (6 bases). Germline V lookup: CDR1 MGHRA, CDR2 YSYEKL. The CDR3 spans 13 residues. The germline V and J ends were trimmed by 1 base and 7 bases, with 10 bases remaining between them. DNA for the CDR3: TGCGCCAGCAGCCAAGCGGGAGGGGGTGGCTACACCTTC. It specifies CASSQAGGGGYTF.

The chain employs TRBV6-1 and TRBJ1-2; D gene unclear. Germline CDR1 reads MNHNS; CDR2 reads SASEGT. The CDR3 sequence is 13 residues long. Trimming took off 0 bases at V and 6 bases at J, with 8 bases between the two ends. In DNA, the CDR3 is TGTGCCAGCAGTGAAGCGAGGGAGAATGGCTACACCTTC. This codes for CASSEARENGYTF.

This chain links TRBV10-3 with TRBJ1-2; D may be TRBD1 (5 bases). Germline lookup yields CDR1 ENHRY and CDR2 SYGVKD. The CDR3 covers 13 residues. The V end lost 8 bases, the J end lost 5 bases, and 15 bases lay between the germline ends. The CDR3 bases are TGTGCCATCCGGGGACTCTCGGGGTATGGCTACACCTTC. Its translation is CAIRGLSGYGYTF.

The rearrangement joins TRBV24-1 to TRBJ1-2; no definite D call. CDR1 KGHDR and CDR2 SFDVKD come from the germline V gene. The ends were cut back, 3 bases at V and 9 bases at J, with 10 bases in the middle. There are 12 residues in the CDR3. The CDR3 reads CATSDHQVSYTF. CDR3 DNA sequence: TGTGCCACCAGTGATCACCAGGTTAGCTACACCTTC.

This clone came up once. The chain links TRBV4-1 to TRBJ1-1; D is ambiguous. The CDR3 contains 15 residues. Germline CDR1 and CDR2: MGHRA and YSYEKL. Trimming stripped 4 bases from V and 0 bases from J, with 12 bases between. Here the CDR3 DNA reads TGCGCCAGCAGCCGCCCTGGGCAAATGAACACTGAAGCTTTCTTT. It codes for CASSRPGQMNTEAFF.

The rearrangement links TRBV7-2 to TRBJ2-2; possible D gene TRBD1, 5 bases. The CDR3 loop spans 13 amino acids. V gave up 3 bases and J gave up 7 bases, with 9 bases separating them. CDR1 is SGHTA and CDR2 is FQGNSA in the germline V gene. The CDR3 loop reads CASSLQGGGELFF. DNA for the CDR3: TGTGCCAGCAGCTTGCAGGGCGGCGGGGAGCTGTTTTTT.

Note on this clone: A junction boundary mismatches the germline segment, possibly from a read error. The chain carries TRBV6-2 or TRBV6-3 and TRBJ2-7; TRBD1 matches 9 bases. The CDR3 is made up of 11 amino acids. Germline CDR1 is MNHEY and CDR2 is SVGEGT. CDR3 sequence reads: CASSYGDRDHF. CDR3 in DNA: TGTGCCAGCAGTTATGGGGACAGGGATCACTTC.

This clone was detected once. This chain connects TRBV5-6 to TRBJ2-1, with D perhaps matching TRBD2 (6 bases). The germline gives CDR1 SGHDT, CDR2 YYEEEE. Trimming stripped 0 bases from V and 6 bases from J, with 10 bases between. The CDR3 is 14 residues long. Here the CDR3 DNA reads TGTGCCAGCAGCTTGGGAAACGGGGGCAATGAGCAGTTCTTC. Its translation is CASSLGNGGNEQFF.

The chain is built from TRBV19 and TRBJ1-2; weak D call: TRBD1 (5 bases). The V gene lost 3 bases and the J gene lost 10 bases, with 21 bases spanning the gap. The CDR3 is 15 residues long. The germline CDR1 and CDR2 sequences are LNHDA and SQIVND (reference sequence). The CDR3 is CASSIFSRAAGDYTF. The CDR3 region has the DNA TGTGCCAGTAGTATCTTTTCTAGGGCGGCGGGGGACTACACCTTC.

The genes are TRBV9 and TRBJ2-2, with TRBD1 as a possible D gene (6 bases). The CDR3 spans 14 residues. Germline V CDR1 and CDR2: SGDLS, YYNGEE. The V end was cut by 4 bases, the J end by 2 bases, with 9 bases between. CDR3 sequence (DNA): TGTGCCAGCAGCCGGGACACTAACACCGGGGAGCTGTTTTTT. Amino acids: CASSRDTNTGELFF. The whole variable domain, remainder taken from reference TRBV9 and TRBJ2-2, is DSGVTQTPKHLITATGQRVTLRCSPRSGDLSVYWYQQSLDQGLQFLIQYYNGEERAKGNILERFSAQQFPDLHSELNLSSLELGDSALYFCASSRDTNTGELFFGEGSRLTVL.

V is TRBV18 and J is TRBJ1-4; TRBD1 matches at 10 bases. In germline, CDR1 is KGHSH, CDR2 LQKENI. The CDR3 loop spans 19 amino acids. J lost 4 bases, V lost 5 bases, and 16 bases had no gene match. In nucleotides, the CDR3 is TGTGCCAGCTCAGCCCGACAGGGGGCCCCCTCAATCCTTAATGAAAAACTGTTTTTT. It yields the protein CASSARQGAPSILNEKLFF.

The chain is built from TRBV29-1 and TRBJ2-3; D may be TRBD2 (5 bases). The V end was cut by 1 base, the J end by 4 bases, with 21 bases between. This CDR3 spans 17 amino acids. In germline, CDR1 is SQVTM, CDR2 ANQGSEA. CDR3 protein: CSVEGGTGGQASDTQYF. The CDR3 DNA is TGCAGCGTTGAAGGAGGTACGGGCGGGCAGGCTTCAGATACGCAGTATTTT.

This clone has just a few counts. This sequence joins TRBV7-2 and TRBJ2-1; D is unclear. The CDR3 length is 14 residues. Trimming left V 3 bases short and J 6 bases short, with 12 bases between. CDR1 is SGHTA, CDR2 FQGNSA, per germline. The CDR3 DNA is TGTGCCAGCAGCTTCCTAGAAGCCCTCAATGAGCAGTTCTTC. Amino acid sequence: CASSFLEALNEQFF.

This chain joins TRBV12-3 or TRBV12-4 and TRBJ2-2; D is undetermined. V shed 2 bases and J shed 6 bases, with 4 bases lying between them. CDR3 length: 12 amino acids. The CDR3 DNA is TGTGCCAGCAGTTTAAGCCCCGGGGAGCTGTTTTTT. This sequence encodes CASSLSPGELFF.